One sample yielded the 14 T cell receptor beta chains listed below, sequenced in a study of identical twins. TCRdb processed the 5' RACE reads anew with MiXCR; each CDR3 protein has one entry. The table lists 640,000 or so distinct CDR3 sequences, less than 7% of them singletons. The specimen sequenced was naive T cells sorted from blood. Receptor source: a man between 18 and 29 years old in good health.

The CDR3 bases are TGTGCCAGTCGCCCGGGGACAGGGCGTCAGCCCCAGCATTTT. It encodes CASRPGTGRQPQHF. The rearrangement joins TRBV19 to TRBJ1-5; 9 nucleotides match TRBD1. Germline CDR1 is LNHDA and CDR2 is SQIVND (reference sequence). V was clipped by 8 bases and J by 6 bases; unmatched bases: 8. The CDR3 length is 14 residues. Based on the CDR3 plus reference TRBV19 and TRBJ1-5, the full variable domain is DGGITQSPKYLFRKEGQNVTLSCEQNLNHDAMYWYRQDPGQGLRLIYYSQIVNDFQKGDIAEGYSVSREKKESFPLTVTSAQKNPTAFYLCASRPGTGRQPQHFGDGTRLSIL.

As regards this clonotype: A read error may produce the germline difference seen at one junction end. The chain employs TRBV12-3 or TRBV12-4 and TRBJ2-1; D is uncertain. The CDR3 consists of 18 residues. DNA of the CDR3: TGTGCCAGCAATTTATATAACGTTGACCCCAGATTCCACAATGAGCAGTTCTTC. As protein: CASNLYNVDPRFHNEQFF.

The chain combines TRBV5-1 with TRBJ2-1; 9 nucleotides agree with TRBD2. V shed 3 bases and J 7 bases; nucleotides not matched to a gene: 8. Germline V lookup: CDR1 SGHRS, CDR2 YFSETQ. The CDR3 length is 15 residues. Here the CDR3 DNA reads TGCGCCAGCAGCTCTAGCGGGACATGGGGAAATGAGCAGTTCTTC. Translated: CASSSSGTWGNEQFF. Full variable domain (remainder filled in from reference TRBV5-1 and TRBJ2-1): KAGVTQTPRYLIKTRGQQVTLSCSPISGHRSVSWYQQTPGQGLQFLFEYFSETQRNKGNFPGRFSGRQFSNSRSEMNVSTLELGDSALYLCASSSSGTWGNEQFFGPGTRLTVL.

This clonotype was observed many times. The chain carries TRBV6-5 and TRBJ2-1; a weak D match, TRBD1 (6 bases). Germline lookup yields CDR1 MNHEY and CDR2 SVGAGI. The CDR3 has 14 amino acids. V shed 0 bases and J shed 9 bases, with 12 bases lying between them. This chain's CDR3 is CASSYSPGAFEQFF. The CDR3 nucleotides read TGTGCCAGCAGTTACTCGCCAGGGGCTTTTGAGCAGTTCTTC.

The V gene is TRBV27, the J gene TRBJ2-1; 12 nucleotides line up with TRBD2. The germline V gene has CDR1 MNHEY and CDR2 SMNVEV (reference sequence). V was pared by 3 bases and J by 5 bases, with 5 bases of the junction left unmatched. CDR3 size: 16 residues. The CDR3 spells CASSFALAGGDNEQFF. For the CDR3, the DNA is TGTGCCAGCAGTTTCGCCCTAGCGGGAGGGGACAATGAGCAGTTCTTC.

This clonotype was recorded many times. The junction does not match germline at one end; this may be a read error. This sequence joins TRBV28 and TRBJ2-4, with 12 bases aligning to TRBD1. This CDR3 is built from 14 residues. Germline V gives CDR1 MDHEN, CDR2 SYDVKM. The chain's CDR3 is CASSPGTGGHLRSF. In DNA form, the CDR3 reads TGTGCCAGCAGCCCTGGGACAGGGGGCCACTTAAGGAGCTTC. Using reference TRBV28 and TRBJ2-4 for the parts outside the CDR3, the full variable domain is DVKVTQSSRYLVKRTGEKVFLECVQDMDHENMFWYRQDPGLGLRLIYFSYDVKMKEKGDIPEGYSVSREKKERFSLILESASTNQTSMYLCASSPGTGGHLRSFGAGTRLSVL.

This clonotype was observed many times. The chain employs TRBV10-3 and TRBJ2-5; D may be TRBD1 (6 bases). Per germline, CDR1 ENHRY and CDR2 SYGVKD. V lost 11 bases and J 5 bases, leaving 21 bases between the germline ends. The CDR3 runs to 14 residues. This CDR3 is CALKSTGKRETQYF. The CDR3 DNA reads TGTGCCCTCAAGAGTACAGGGAAGAGGGAGACCCAGTACTTC.

In this sample, this clonotype turned up many times. The chain is built from TRBV25-1 and TRBJ1-2, with TRBD1 as a possible D gene (6 bases). The CDR3 sequence is 14 residues long. V was shortened by 2 bases and J by 0 bases, with 7 bases between the two germline ends. Germline V gene lookup returns CDR1 MGHDK and CDR2 SYGVNS. CDR3 nucleotides: TGTGCCAGCAGTGAAGGGGGCACTAACTATGGCTACACCTTC. Its translation is CASSEGGTNYGYTF.

This clonotype showed up many times. The gene calls are TRBV29-1 and TRBJ2-7; D might be TRBD2 (6 bases). Germline V gene data show CDR1 as SQVTM and CDR2 as ANQGSEA. Between the trimmed V and J ends, which lost 1 base and 6 bases, there was a span of 13 bases. The CDR3 has 13 amino acids. The CDR3 DNA reads TGCAGCGTTGAAGCCACGGAGGGTTTCGAGCAGTACTTC. It translates to CSVEATEGFEQYF.

This clonotype has at least ten counts. This rearrangement joins TRBV10-1 to TRBJ2-3; D remains ambiguous. Germline CDR1 and CDR2: WNHNN and SYGVQD (reference sequence). The CDR3 spans 17 residues. The V end lost 0 bases, the J end lost 4 bases, and 17 bases lay between the germline ends. The CDR3 DNA follows: TGCGCCAGCAGTGAGTCAAGGGTACCCTCGGGTGCAGATACGCAGTATTTT. The encoded protein is CASSESRVPSGADTQYF.

This clonotype came up a few times. The chain joins TRBV2 to TRBJ2-7; D gene uncertain. Germline V CDR1 and CDR2: SNHLY, FYNNEI. Trimming pared 5 bases from V and 2 bases from J, leaving 10 bases between. The CDR3 runs 13 residues. The CDR3 nucleotides read TGTGCCAGCAGTTGGACGGAGACCTACGAGCAGTACGTC. This gives the protein CASSWTETYEQYV.

This rearrangement joins TRBV29-1 to TRBJ2-1; TRBD2 aligns across 11 bases. The CDR3 spans 15 residues. J lost 3 bases, V lost 6 bases, and 7 bases had no gene match. The germline V gene encodes CDR1 SQVTM and CDR2 ANQGSEA. The DNA for the CDR3 is TGCAGCGTGACCGGGACTAGCGGAAACTACAATGAGCAGTTCTTC. Amino acid sequence: CSVTGTSGNYNEQFF.

This clonotype appeared many times. The V gene is TRBV10-3, the J gene TRBJ2-6; D is undetermined. The germline V gene has CDR1 ENHRY and CDR2 SYGVKD. V was cut by 10 bases and J by 0 bases, with 7 bases left in between. This CDR3 spans 13 amino acids. The CDR3 loop is CATHNSGANVLTF. Written as DNA, the CDR3 is TGTGCCACCCACAACTCTGGGGCCAACGTCCTGACTTTC.

This clonotype was detected a few times. The chain combines TRBV30 with TRBJ2-7; 7 positions agree with TRBD2. The CDR3 extends over 14 amino acids. The junction had 4 bases not matched to a gene; V was cut back by 2 bases and J by 0 bases. CDR1 and CDR2 (germline): GTSNPN, SVGIG (reference sequence). The CDR3 nucleotides read TGTGCCTGGAGTAAGTGGACTAGCTCCTACGAGCAGTACTTC. Its translation: CAWSKWTSSYEQYF.